Listed below are T cell receptor beta chains from one sample, sequenced in a study of early T cells in non-severe SARS-CoV-2 infection. MiXCR, applied by TCRdb to the 5' RACE reads, yields one record per CDR3 protein. The sample lists about 98,000 distinct CDR3 sequences, roughly 14% occurring once. The source material was whole blood. The receptors derive from an adult who was a healthcare worker with PCR-confirmed SARS-CoV-2 infection or an uninfected control (not recorded which). Each CDR3 is given without its conserved first and last residue. A D gene is named only where the DNA matches it firmly.

V	D	J	CDR3
TRBV12-3/TRBV12-4	.	TRBJ2-7	ASSAQSGRESMQY
TRBV5-1	.	TRBJ1-5	ASSLDGDPNQPQH
TRBV6-5	TRBD1	TRBJ1-2	ASRDSSNYGYT
TRBV24-1	.	TRBJ2-3	ATSDLEGGTDTQY
TRBV20-1	TRBD2	TRBJ2-1	SARGLRLAGGRNEQF
TRBV11-2	.	TRBJ2-1	ASSSDSPYNEQF
TRBV2	.	TRBJ1-1	ASRGDSMNTEAF
TRBV12-3/TRBV12-4	.	TRBJ1-5	ASSLQGFRQPQH
TRBV3-1	.	TRBJ1-6	ASSQGSGQRNSPLH
TRBV7-8	TRBD2	TRBJ2-7	ASSARTSGIDEQY
TRBV20-1	TRBD1	TRBJ1-5	SVEGQGVVDQPQH
TRBV29-1	.	TRBJ2-1	SVDLGGSSYNEQF
TRBV29-1	TRBD1	TRBJ2-7	SVRQGAYEQY
TRBV12-3/TRBV12-4	.	TRBJ1-2	ASSLGNTAYGYT
TRBV5-4	.	TRBJ2-7	ASSGGHPTYEQY
TRBV5-1	TRBD1	TRBJ1-2	ASTPDGTGGFYNYGYT
TRBV6-5	.	TRBJ2-3	ASSLDREAQY
TRBV18	.	TRBJ1-2	ASSPTGSGYT
TRBV3-1	TRBD2	TRBJ2-5	ASSHEGLAGLGETQY
TRBV21-1	.	TRBJ2-1	ASSKGDHLEEQF
TRBV20-1	TRBD1	TRBJ2-7	SAAMTGTRNEQY
TRBV20-1	TRBD2	TRBJ2-1	SARAVTSLYNEQF
TRBV7-9	.	TRBJ2-1	ASSLVQRASSYNEQF
TRBV5-4	.	TRBJ1-1	ASSSGQGFTEAF
TRBV6-1	.	TRBJ1-1	ASRERNRAEAF
TRBV29-1	.	TRBJ1-1	SVGTGPRPEAF
TRBV9	.	TRBJ2-7	ASSARDGPYEQY
TRBV3-1	.	TRBJ2-5	ASSHDEETQY
TRBV29-1	.	TRBJ2-5	SVDIGLLETQY
TRBV7-2	.	TRBJ2-5	ASSVGETQY
TRBV29-1	.	TRBJ1-2	SVEWINYGYT
TRBV7-9	.	TRBJ2-1	ASSGKWDNEQF
TRBV6-1	TRBD2	TRBJ2-7	ASRWGLVSYEQY
TRBV29-1	.	TRBJ2-7	SVGGTPWEQY
TRBV24-1	.	TRBJ2-1	ATSDLLNEQF
TRBV28	.	TRBJ2-2	ASSPLNRATGELF
TRBV6-6	.	TRBJ1-3	ASSYGMKKSGNTIY
TRBV3-1	.	TRBJ2-3	ASSQETSGADTQY
TRBV2	.	TRBJ2-6	ASSDRGSGANVLT
TRBV7-9	.	TRBJ2-1	ASSFSADEQF
TRBV27	.	TRBJ2-3	ASRDLSEGGTDTQY
TRBV30	TRBD2	TRBJ2-3	ASLWRENPDTQY
TRBV20-1	TRBD1	TRBJ2-2	SARNPGQGDTGELF
TRBV5-1	.	TRBJ1-4	ASTPGRRGNEKLF
TRBV19	.	TRBJ1-3	ASSMVDSLSGNTIY
TRBV20-1	.	TRBJ1-6	SPQGLGSYNSPLH
TRBV5-1	.	TRBJ2-1	ASSPGPPTHNEQF
TRBV30	.	TRBJ1-2	AWRVNGYSYGYT
TRBV28	.	TRBJ2-5	ASSLGGQETQY
TRBV12-3/TRBV12-4	TRBD1	TRBJ1-1	ASSLQGADTEAF
TRBV24-1	.	TRBJ1-2	ATNGGNYGYT